This T cell receptor beta chain was identified in a study of vaccination and CD4 T cells after COVID-19 (dated by TCRdb to the early 2020s). At the level of the whole study: SARS-CoV-2 positivity had been established in the convalescent patients by nasal swab PCR, and mild disease was recorded in nine or ten of these patients and severe disease in one. Six males and four females were included in the convalescent cohort, with two Hispanic individuals, seven Caucasians, two Asians and one multiracial person represented. Participants received two doses of either the Pfizer-BioNTech BNT162b2 vaccine (n=8) or the Moderna mRNA-1273 vaccine (n=2). Post-COVID blood samples from convalescent patients were collected a median of roughly 100 days after diagnosis, with a range of roughly 30 to 170 days. Post-vaccine blood samples were obtained a median of roughly 75 days after the second vaccine dose, with a range of roughly 14 to 241 days. Overlapping spike peptide pools from SARS-CoV-2 and from the common cold coronaviruses HCoV-NL63, HCoV-OC43 and HCoV-229E were used as culture stimuli. As controls, cultures received a CEFX viral epitope pool (the positive control), an HIV-1 Nef peptide pool (the negative control), or no peptide at all. In around ten COVID-19 convalescent patients and several infection-naive healthy vaccine recipients, the spike-specific CD4+ TCR repertoire before mRNA vaccination was compared with the repertoire after mRNA vaccination.

The sample's treatment or condition, from its label and the paper: approximately nine-day PBMC culture with coronavirus spike peptide pools or control peptides (ViraFEST assay). The ViraFEST assay was used in the study, in which antigen-specific T cells were expanded with peptide pools and expanded clonotypes were subsequently identified by TCR sequencing. Positive SARS-CoV-2 PCR tests in the convalescent patients dated from March to December 2020, before Alpha, Beta and Delta variants emerged in the United States. Each well held 2 million to 2.5 million PBMCs cultured with approximately 9.2 ug/ml peptide pools in IMDM containing 5% human AB serum and approximately 10 IU/ml IL-2. Half of the culture medium was replaced with fresh IL-2-containing medium on days 3 and 7. After approximately eleven days of culture, CD4+ T cells were isolated by negative selection with the EasySep CD4+ T cell isolation kit. Ficoll-Paque Plus gradient centrifugation was used to isolate PBMCs from whole blood, and the isolated PBMCs were then either used fresh or cryopreserved at -140C. Triplicate wells were generally used for each culture condition.

Libraries were prepared through PCR. TCR sequencing of DNA from cultured CD4+ T cells used the Oncomine TCR Beta short-read assay at the Johns Hopkins FTIC core. The QIAamp micro DNA kit was used to extract genomic DNA from the cultured CD4+ T cells. Oncomine TCR Beta libraries from cultured CD4+ T cells were pooled using unique dual indexes and sequenced on an Illumina iSeq 100. As for the authors' bioinformatics: Non-productive sequences were filtered out, and CDR3s that did not start with C, did not end with F or W, or were shorter than 7 amino acids were discarded. The MANAFEST web application was used to identify antigen-specific clonotypes by comparing peptide-stimulated wells against reference wells and other culture wells. To be called positive, a clone needed an FDR below 0.05, an odds ratio above 5, and a productive frequency above 0.1% in at least two of three replicate wells. Clonotypes that were significantly expanded in both SARS-CoV-2 spike wells and at least one common cold coronavirus spike condition were defined as cross-reactive. Levenshtein distances (stringdist) and unrooted phylogenetic trees (ape) in R version 3.6.1 were used to assess CDR3 homology. The public reads were run again by TCRdb, first through fastp at Q25 and then through MiXCR, and only productive beta chains were kept. One record per CDR3 amino acid sequence lists the most common genes and DNA. The V and J calls come from TCRdb's annotation, not from the publication. This sample comprises about 14,000 distinct CDR3 sequences, nearly 35% of them detected only once. The ten largest clones take up approximately 40% of the sample.

The germline V gene provides CDR1 SGHVS and CDR2 FQNEAQ. Including the terminal cysteine and phenylalanine, the CDR3 comprises 16 residues. The entry retains the CDR3 DNA only, 48 bases that are in frame from base 1. Regarding this clonotype: Its binding antigen is unknown. At one of its ends the junction is not consistent with the germline gene, which may arise from a read error.

The study at large found these results: Nearly all vaccine-specific clones in convalescent patients (304 of 307) were mono-reactive for SARS-CoV-2 spike rather than cross-reactive with common cold coronaviruses. In convalescent patients, a median around 86% of post-vaccine SARS-CoV-2-reactive clones were detected only after vaccination, and vaccine-specific priming was suggested by this finding. Only a relatively small number of convalescent patients were included in the study, and early timepoints following natural infection were not analyzed. An increase in the median number of SARS-CoV-2-reactive clonotypes from 20 to 25 after infection to some 40 after vaccination was observed, but the change was not found to be significant.

The V and J segments used are TRBV7-8 and TRBJ2-2; 7 matching bases give a weak D call of TRBD2. The sequence derives from a human donor with COVID-19. The specimen sequenced was cultured CD4+ T cells from blood. The sequenced DNA is TGTACCAGCGATCCAAGGGGGGGGGCGAACACCGGGGAGCTGTTTTTT. This yields the protein CTSDPRGGANTGELFF.